This entry lists 16 T cell receptor beta chains sequenced from one sample in a study of Ad26.COV2.S vaccination and SARS-CoV-2 variants. Libraries were prepared by immunoSEQ multiplex PCR; TCRdb keeps only in-frame clonotypes and omits some of them. Seen here are 350,000 to 450,000 clones, around 92% observed once, and the top ten hold roughly 3.9%. The sequencing here drew on peripheral blood, taken after recovery from COVID-19. These receptor sequences come from a human donor who had recovered from COVID-19.

The sample holds one count of this clone. The chain couples TRBV29-1 to TRBJ2-1; a weak D match, TRBD2 (5 bases). Per the germline V gene, CDR1 is SQVTM and CDR2 is ANQGSEA. This CDR3 comprises 14 residues. V dropped 5 bases and J dropped 6 bases, with 17 bases sitting between them. CDR3 nucleotides: TGCAGCGTTTCACAATCGTCGGGGAGCAATGAGCAGTTCTTC. Amino acids: CSVSQSSGSNEQFF.

The table lists this clone with a count of one. V gene TRBV6-2 or TRBV6-3 combines with J gene TRBJ2-2; 11 nucleotides agree with TRBD2. J lost 6 bases, V lost 5 bases, and 8 bases had no gene match. CDR1 and CDR2 from the germline V gene are MNHEY and SVGEGT. The CDR3 has 16 amino acids. The CDR3 protein is CASSQLAGGRPGELFF. As DNA, the CDR3 is TGTGCCAGCAGTCAGCTAGCGGGGGGCAGGCCCGGGGAGCTGTTTTTT.

This chain connects TRBV5-4 to TRBJ1-2; D not resolved. The germline V gene encodes CDR1 SGHNT and CDR2 YYREEE (reference sequence). The CDR3 covers 15 residues. Trimming cost V 0 bases and J 6 bases, with 15 bases left between them. CDR3: CASSLDYLGRNGYTF. The CDR3 nucleotides are TGTGCCAGCAGCTTGGATTACTTGGGTAGGAATGGCTACACCTTC.

The rearrangement links TRBV4-1 to TRBJ2-7; tentatively, D is TRBD1 (6 bases). The germline V gene encodes CDR1 MGHRA and CDR2 YSYEKL. V lost 6 bases and J lost 0, with 15 bases in between. This CDR3 has 15 residues. For the CDR3, the DNA is TGCGCCAGCAGTTTGTATTTGGACAGCTCCTACGAGCAGTACTTC. Translation gives CASSLYLDSSYEQYF.

This CDR3 is CASSILAGVDEQYF. The CDR3 nucleotides read TGTGCCAGTAGTATTCTCGCGGGGGTGGACGAGCAGTACTTC. The chain employs TRBV19 and TRBJ2-7; TRBD2 matches 7 bases. The CDR3 contains 14 residues. Germline V gene data show CDR1 as LNHDA and CDR2 as SQIVND (reference sequence). The junction had 7 bases not matched to a gene; V was cut back by 3 bases and J by 5 bases. Full variable domain (rest looked up from reference TRBV19 and TRBJ2-7): DGGITQSPKYLFRKEGQNVTLSCEQNLNHDAMYWYRQDPGQGLRLIYYSQIVNDFQKGDIAEGYSVSREKKESFPLTVTSAQKNPTAFYLCASSILAGVDEQYFGPGTRLTVT.

The chain combines TRBV2 with TRBJ2-5; D call uncertain. Germline CDR1 reads SNHLY; CDR2 reads FYNNEI. There are 10 residues in the CDR3. The germline V and J ends were trimmed by 7 bases and 6 bases, with 6 bases remaining between them. The CDR3 bases are TGTGCCAGCATCGAGAAGACCCAGTACTTC. It yields the protein CASIEKTQYF.

This clone was picked up one time. This rearrangement joins TRBV9 to TRBJ2-1, with TRBD1 matching over 10 bases. After removal of 4 bases from V and 0 bases from J, the junction contained 13 bases not matched to a gene. This CDR3 region has 19 residues. Germline lookup yields CDR1 SGDLS and CDR2 YYNGEE. The CDR3 is CASSTRTGGYSGSYNEQFF. CDR3 in DNA: TGTGCCAGCAGCACCCGGACAGGGGGATACAGTGGCTCCTACAATGAGCAGTTCTTC.

The V gene is TRBV3-1 (or the pseudogene TRBV3-2), the J gene TRBJ1-2, with D tentatively TRBD1 (6 bases). V was trimmed by 1 base and J by 5 bases, leaving 11 bases between them. The germline V gene has CDR1 LGHDT and CDR2 YNNKEL (reference sequence). CDR3 length: 14 residues. The CDR3 DNA sequence: TGTGCCAGCAGCCAAGGAGCAGGGACATATGGCTACACCTTC. This encodes CASSQGAGTYGYTF.

The chain employs TRBV5-1 and TRBJ2-3; D gene unclear. Deletions cut 2 bases from V and 2 bases from J, with 9 bases between. CDR1 SGHRS and CDR2 YFSETQ come from the germline V gene. The CDR3 loop spans 14 amino acids. The CDR3 sequence is CASSLNPFTDTQYF. The CDR3, as DNA: TGCGCCAGCAGCTTAAACCCTTTCACAGATACGCAGTATTTT.

The V call is TRBV5-1, the J call TRBJ2-2, with D perhaps matching TRBD1 (6 bases). The germline gives CDR1 SGHRS, CDR2 YFSETQ. V shed 0 bases and J shed 6 bases, with 9 bases lying between them. The CDR3 consists of 14 residues. Here the CDR3 reads CASSLGGGPGELFF. CDR3 nucleotide sequence: TGCGCCAGCAGCTTGGGAGGGGGACCCGGGGAGCTGTTTTTT. Together with reference TRBV5-1 and TRBJ2-2, the CDR3 gives the full variable domain: KAGVTQTPRYLIKTRGQQVTLSCSPISGHRSVSWYQQTPGQGLQFLFEYFSETQRNKGNFPGRFSGRQFSNSRSEMNVSTLELGDSALYLCASSLGGGPGELFFGEGSRLTVL.

A remark on this clone: At one of its ends the junction is not consistent with the germline gene, which may arise from a read error. Here the CDR3 reads CASRPTPGRPQYF. DNA for the CDR3: TGTGCCAGCAGACCCACTCCCGGACGCCCCCAATACTTC. The chain is built from TRBV7-2 and TRBJ2-5, with D hard to call. CDR3 size: 13 residues. Germline V gene lookup returns CDR1 SGHTA and CDR2 FQGNSA.

The chain combines TRBV18 with TRBJ1-5; the match to TRBD1 covers 9 bases. This CDR3 is 15 amino acids long. Germline lookup yields CDR1 KGHSH and CDR2 LQKENI. The trim removed 3 bases at V and 1 base at J, leaving 1 base unmatched. CDR3 bases: TGTGCCAGCTCACCGACAGGGGGAAGCAATCAGCCCCAGCATTTT. Residues: CASSPTGGSNQPQHF.

The chain recombines TRBV3-1 (or the pseudogene TRBV3-2) with TRBJ1-5; 10 bases are a match to TRBD1. The germline V gene has CDR1 LGHDT and CDR2 YNNKEL (reference sequence). V dropped 3 bases and J dropped 6; count of bases not matched to a gene: 8. The CDR3 spans 16 residues. The CDR3 spells CASSQGTGATAQPQHF. Here the CDR3 DNA reads TGTGCCAGCAGCCAGGGGACAGGGGCCACCGCTCAGCCCCAGCATTTT.

The chain links TRBV3-1 (or the pseudogene TRBV3-2) to TRBJ2-7, with D uncertain. V was shortened by 4 bases and J by 0 bases, with 4 bases between the two germline ends. There are 12 residues in the CDR3. Germline V gene sequence: CDR1 LGHDT, CDR2 YNNKEL (reference sequence). The CDR3 loop reads CASSLRSYEQYF. CDR3 bases: TGTGCCAGCAGCCTTCGCTCCTACGAGCAGTACTTC.

The chain joins TRBV19 to TRBJ2-1, with 10 positions matching TRBD1. Trimming took 5 bases from V and 2 from J; bases not matched to a gene: 3. The V gene's germline CDR1 is LNHDA and CDR2 SQIVND (reference sequence). This CDR3 has 15 residues. The DNA of the CDR3 is TGTGCCAGTAGTGAAGGACAGGGGGCCTACAATGAGCAGTTCTTC. This codes for CASSEGQGAYNEQFF.

The CDR3 DNA follows: TGTGCCACCAGCAGAACACTACAGGGGTCCACCTCTGGGGCCAACGTCCTGACTTTC. It is translated as CATSRTLQGSTSGANVLTF. The chain uses TRBV15 and TRBJ2-6; 7 nucleotides match TRBD1. V gave up 2 bases and J gave up 0 bases; unmatched junction bases: 10. The germline V gene encodes CDR1 LNHNV and CDR2 YYDKDF (reference sequence). The CDR3 consists of 19 residues.